These 10 T cell receptor beta chains share one sample of origin, sequenced in a study of T cells after yellow fever vaccination. TCRdb re-called the 5' RACE reads with MiXCR, one entry per CDR3 protein. The sample consists of under 150,000 distinct CDR3 sequences, about 15% of them appearing once. Sequences were derived from CD8+ T cells sorted from PBMCs, sampled 5 days after the yellow fever booster vaccination. The origin of the receptors is a man younger than 30 who received the YFV17D yellow fever vaccine.

This sequence joins TRBV18 and TRBJ2-1, with 12 bases aligning to TRBD2. The ends lost 5 bases at V and 8 bases at J; junction bases unmatched: 19. The germline gives CDR1 KGHSH, CDR2 LQKENI. The CDR3 totals 19 residues. The CDR3: CASSSGLAGVGPAYDEQFF. For the CDR3, the DNA is TGTGCCAGCTCATCGGGACTAGCGGGCGTCGGTCCGGCGTACGATGAGCAGTTCTTC.

The chain links TRBV6-5 to TRBJ2-2, with D tentatively TRBD2 (6 bases). Trimming took 6 bases from V and 6 from J, leaving 14 bases between them. The CDR3 totals 14 residues. Germline CDR1 and CDR2: MNHEY and SVGAGI. The CDR3, as DNA: TGTGCCAGCAGCGGAAGTGGCGGGGCCGGGGAGCTGTTTTTT. Its protein product is CASSGSGGAGELFF.

This clonotype was counted at least ten times. The chain employs TRBV13 and TRBJ1-1; maybe TRBD1 (6 bases). The CDR3 length is 14 residues. Deletions cut 5 bases from V and 0 bases from J, with 10 bases between. From germline, CDR1 is PRHDT and CDR2 FYEKMQ (reference sequence). The CDR3: CASSLRGMNTEAFF. The CDR3 region has the DNA TGTGCCAGCAGCCTCAGGGGAATGAACACTGAAGCTTTCTTT.

This chain connects TRBV29-1 to TRBJ1-1; D is uncertain. V lost 7 bases, J lost 4 bases, and 13 bases lay in between. The germline V gene encodes CDR1 SQVTM and CDR2 ANQGSEA. The CDR3 consists of 12 residues. Here the CDR3 DNA reads TGCAGCGCCCTAGGAGAGGGCACTGAAGCTTTCTTT. Its protein is CSALGEGTEAFF.

The J gene is TRBJ2-1, the V gene TRBV4-1; D is uncertain. The CDR3 totals 16 residues. CDR1 is MGHRA and CDR2 is YSYEKL in the germline V gene. Trimming stripped 3 bases from V and 3 bases from J, with 15 bases between. The DNA of the CDR3 is TGCGCCAGCAGCCATGAAAAGGGTGGAGACTACAATGAGCAGTTCTTC. Its protein product is CASSHEKGGDYNEQFF.

This clonotype has a handful of counts. This chain links TRBV4-1 with TRBJ2-7; TRBD1 matches 10 bases. The CDR3 spans 15 residues. J lost 5 bases, V lost 1 base, and 5 bases had no gene match. CDR1 and CDR2 from the germline V gene are MGHRA and YSYEKL. CDR3 amino acids: CASSQGQGAVNEQYF. In DNA, the CDR3 is TGCGCCAGCAGCCAAGGACAGGGGGCTGTGAACGAGCAGTACTTC.

This chain connects TRBV4-3 to TRBJ2-1; D is perhaps TRBD2 (7 bases). The CDR3 totals 17 residues. Germline V gene sequence: CDR1 LGHNA, CDR2 YSLEER. Trimming left V 1 base short and J 0 bases short, with 13 bases between. CDR3 in DNA: TGCGCCAGCAGCCAAGGCGGGGGCCTGAGCTCCTACAATGAGCAGTTCTTC. Its protein is CASSQGGGLSSYNEQFF.

This clonotype was recorded a few times. This CDR3 reads CASSPKRGPSTDTQYF. Written as DNA, the CDR3 is TGCGCCAGCAGCCCTAAGCGGGGGCCGAGCACAGATACGCAGTATTTT. The chain carries TRBV4-1 and TRBJ2-3; 8 bases match TRBD2. This CDR3 spans 16 amino acids. V shed 4 bases and J 0 bases; nucleotides not matched to a gene: 6. Germline CDR1 MGHRA, CDR2 YSYEKL.

In its sample, this clonotype was seen many times. The rearrangement uses TRBV29-1 and TRBJ1-1; D unclear. The V end was cut by 2 bases, the J end by 4 bases, with 17 bases between. The germline V gene has CDR1 SQVTM and CDR2 ANQGSEA. This CDR3 is 15 amino acids long. In DNA, the CDR3 is TGCAGCGTTGAACTCCTGGACCCCTTGGGCACTGAAGCTTTCTTT. It translates to CSVELLDPLGTEAFF.

In this sample, this clonotype turned up many times. This chain joins TRBV20-1 and TRBJ2-5; the D gene is possibly TRBD2 (5 bases). This CDR3 region has 16 residues. CDR1 DFQATT and CDR2 SNEGSKA come from the germline V gene (reference sequence). The V end lost 0 bases, the J end lost 3 bases, and 17 bases lay between the germline ends. CDR3 sequence reads: CSARDDPGNKKETQYF. The DNA for the CDR3 is TGCAGTGCTAGAGATGACCCGGGAAATAAAAAAGAGACCCAGTACTTC.